This T cell receptor (beta chain) was identified during a study of control samples from healthy donors and cancer patients. The CDR3 runs 16 residues. Trimming took 4 bases from V and 1 from J; bases not matched to a gene: 8. Germline loops: CDR1 ENHRY, CDR2 SYGVKD. Only in-frame clones appear in the TCRdb table, and some are missing; sequencing was by immunoSEQ multiplex PCR. The table lists about 140,000 clones, around 92% of them singletons. The rearrangement links TRBV10-3 to TRBJ2-3; 7 bases match TRBD2. The receptor was isolated from a young man in good health. Material: blood. CDR3 amino acids: CAISAGGGAGTDTQYF. The CDR3, as DNA: TGTGCCATCAGTGCGGGGGGAGGGGCCGGCACAGATACGCAGTATTTT.